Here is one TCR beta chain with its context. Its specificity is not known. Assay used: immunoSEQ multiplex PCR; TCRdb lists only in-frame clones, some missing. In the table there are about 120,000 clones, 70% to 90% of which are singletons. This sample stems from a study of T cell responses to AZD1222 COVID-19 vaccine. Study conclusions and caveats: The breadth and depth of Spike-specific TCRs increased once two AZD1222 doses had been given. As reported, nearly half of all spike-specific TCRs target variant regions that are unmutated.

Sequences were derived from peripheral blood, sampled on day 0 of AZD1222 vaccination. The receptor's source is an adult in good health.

Here the CDR3 DNA reads TGTGCCAGCAGTTTAAGGGGTAGTTTCGGTGAAGCTTTCTTT. Its translation: CASSLRGSFGEAFF. The chain is built from TRBV6-5 and TRBJ1-1, with D possibly TRBD1 on 5 matching bases. V was shortened by 4 bases and J by 7 bases, with 16 bases between the two germline ends. Germline CDR1 reads MNHEY; CDR2 reads SVGAGI. The CDR3 runs 14 residues.